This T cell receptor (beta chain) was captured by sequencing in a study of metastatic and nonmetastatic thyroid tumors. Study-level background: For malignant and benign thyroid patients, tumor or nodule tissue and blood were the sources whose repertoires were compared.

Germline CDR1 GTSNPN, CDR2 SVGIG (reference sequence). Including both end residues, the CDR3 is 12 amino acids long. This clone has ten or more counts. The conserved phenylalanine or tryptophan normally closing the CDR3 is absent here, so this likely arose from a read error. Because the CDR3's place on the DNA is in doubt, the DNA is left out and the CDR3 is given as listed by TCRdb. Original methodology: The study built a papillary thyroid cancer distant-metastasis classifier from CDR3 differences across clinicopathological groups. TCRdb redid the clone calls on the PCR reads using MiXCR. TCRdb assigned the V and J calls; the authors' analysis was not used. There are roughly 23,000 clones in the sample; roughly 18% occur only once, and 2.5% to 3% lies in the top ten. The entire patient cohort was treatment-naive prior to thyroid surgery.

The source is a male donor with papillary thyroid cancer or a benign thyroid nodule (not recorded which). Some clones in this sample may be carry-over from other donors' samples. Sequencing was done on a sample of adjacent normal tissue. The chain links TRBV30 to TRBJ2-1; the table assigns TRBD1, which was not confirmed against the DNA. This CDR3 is CAWSEAAEGWIS.